The clone carrying this TCR beta chain came up many times. Its cognate antigen is unknown. V gave up 2 bases and J gave up 3 bases, with 11 bases separating them. Germline CDR1 and CDR2: SEHNR and FQNEAQ (reference sequence). The CDR3 runs to 14 residues. This specimen comes from a study of T cells in Graves' hyperthyroidism and ophthalmopathy. Broader study findings: Most expanded thyroid clonotypes above 0.001 recurred in blood.

Graves' hyperthyroidism was deemed stable given no ophthalmopathy progression within 18 months. Template material for amplifying TCR beta CDR3 regions consisted of RNA transcripts. HTBI primers were the set used in a first-round RT-PCR of the TCR CDR3. MiXCR, run by TCRdb on the multiplex PCR reads, gives a single entry per CDR3 protein. The table shows 600,000 to 650,000 distinct CDR3 sequences, with around 15% occurring only once. This chain joins TRBV7-9 and TRBJ2-7; D is possibly TRBD1 (6 bases). This TCR was recovered from a woman aged 25 to 39 with Graves' hyperthyroidism. Sequencing input: blood. In nucleotides, the CDR3 is TGTGCCAGCAGCTTACAGGACAGTAACTACGAGCAGTACTTC. This sequence encodes CASSLQDSNYEQYF.